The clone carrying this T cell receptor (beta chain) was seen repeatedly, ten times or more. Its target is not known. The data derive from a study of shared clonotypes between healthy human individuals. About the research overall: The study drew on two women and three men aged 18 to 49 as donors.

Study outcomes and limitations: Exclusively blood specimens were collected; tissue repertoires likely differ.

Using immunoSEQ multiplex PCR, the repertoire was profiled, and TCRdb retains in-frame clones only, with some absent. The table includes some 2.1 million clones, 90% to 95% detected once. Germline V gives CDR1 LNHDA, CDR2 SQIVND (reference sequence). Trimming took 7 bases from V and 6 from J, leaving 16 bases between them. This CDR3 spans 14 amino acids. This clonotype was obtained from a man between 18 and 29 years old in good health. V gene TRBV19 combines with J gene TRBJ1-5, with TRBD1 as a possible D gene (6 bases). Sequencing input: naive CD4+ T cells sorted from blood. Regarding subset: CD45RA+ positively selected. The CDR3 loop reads CASKERGGFQPQHF. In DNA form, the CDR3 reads TGTGCCAGTAAGGAACGGGGGGGCTTTCAGCCCCAGCATTTT.